Here is one TCR beta chain with its context. What it recognizes is unknown. The data derive from a study of OX40 agonist ivuxolimab in advanced cancers. Method: immunoSEQ multiplex PCR; TCRdb's copy keeps in-frame clones and lacks some. The profile covers just over 90,000 clones, with 90% to 95% appearing a single time and about 2.4% taken by the ten largest. Study results and limitations: Partial responders receiving 0.1-3.0 mg/kg showed among the lowest clonal expansion. What antigens the expanded peripheral T cells recognized was never established. On average, CD8+ T cells showed a greater number of expanded clones than CD4+.

Germline assignment: CDR1 PRHDT and CDR2 FYEKMQ (reference sequence). The V gene lost 5 bases and the J gene lost 5 bases, with 21 bases spanning the gap. The CDR3 runs 16 residues. This specimen was CD4+ or CD8+ T cells sorted from blood, taken in a trial of the OX40 agonist ivuxolimab. This receptor was taken from an adult with an advanced solid tumor such as melanoma, head and neck, liver or kidney cancer. The chain has TRBV13 and TRBJ1-2, with D maybe TRBD1 (5 bases). The CDR3 sequence is CASSPRVGEEEYGYTF. CDR3 DNA: TGTGCCAGCAGCCCTAGGGTGGGGGAAGAGGAGTATGGCTACACCTTC.